One and the same sample provided the 29 T cell receptor beta chains below, sequenced in a study of Graves' ophthalmopathy and Graves' hyperthyroidism. Amplification targeted the TCR beta CDR3 regions, with RNA transcripts as the source material. An opening RT-PCR round employed HTBI primers and preceded a second-round multiplex PCR. TCRdb re-called the multiplex PCR reads with MiXCR, one entry per CDR3 protein. The sample carries some 410,000 distinct CDR3 sequences, 20% to 25% recorded once. Sequencing used peripheral blood. The receptors originated from a woman aged 18-29 years with stable Graves' hyperthyroidism.

The chain recombines TRBV30 with TRBJ1-2; the D is unclear. The CDR3 is 13 amino acids. V lost 1 base and J 7 bases, leaving 13 bases between the germline ends. Germline CDR1 reads GTSNPN; CDR2 reads SVGIG (reference sequence). The CDR3 bases are TGTGCCTGGAGTGGCGGGTGGGTCTCTGGCTACACCTTC. It specifies CAWSGGWVSGYTF.

The rearrangement joins TRBV20-1 to TRBJ1-1, with 9 bases lining up with TRBD1. This CDR3 contains 15 residues. Germline CDR1 and CDR2: DFQATT and SNEGSKA (reference sequence). V dropped 1 base and J dropped 7; count of bases not matched to a gene: 10. CDR3 sequence: CSARGRGQGADEAFF. In nucleotides, the CDR3 is TGCAGTGCTAGAGGCAGGGGACAGGGCGCGGATGAAGCTTTCTTT.

Many counts were recorded for this clonotype. V usage is TRBV27 and J usage is TRBJ1-1; tentatively, D is TRBD1 (5 bases). The CDR3 loop spans 12 amino acids. V shed 9 bases and J shed 10 bases, with 18 bases lying between them. Germline V gives CDR1 MNHEY, CDR2 SMNVEV (reference sequence). CDR3 in DNA: TGTGCCAGGAGACGTACAGGAGAAGGAGCTTTCTTT. It encodes CARRRTGEGAFF.

This clonotype was recorded many times. This chain joins TRBV7-2 and TRBJ2-7, with D perhaps TRBD2 (5 bases). The CDR3 extends over 15 amino acids. Germline CDR1 is SGHTA and CDR2 is FQGNSA. V was cut by 5 bases and J by 3 bases, with 17 bases left in between. CDR3 DNA sequence: TGTGCCAGCAGCCCGGTGGGAGTCCCCTACTACGAGCAGTACTTC. The encoded protein is CASSPVGVPYYEQYF.

V gene TRBV5-1 combines with J gene TRBJ2-5, with TRBD2 identical over 8 bases. This CDR3 contains 14 residues. Losses at the gene ends were 3 bases for V and 5 bases for J; bases not matched to a gene: 6. Germline V gene lookup returns CDR1 SGHRS and CDR2 YFSETQ. CDR3 sequence (DNA): TGCGCCAGCAGCTCCGGGGGGGACGGGGAGACCCAGTACTTC. It encodes CASSSGGDGETQYF.

This clonotype was recorded many times. The rearrangement links TRBV13 to TRBJ2-7; 14 nucleotides align to TRBD2. The V gene's germline CDR1 is PRHDT and CDR2 FYEKMQ (reference sequence). J gave up 4 bases and V 4 bases, and 9 bases lay outside the gene matches. The CDR3 runs to 17 residues. For the CDR3, the DNA is TGTGCCAGCAGCTCAGGACCCGGGACTAGCGGGAGTTACGAGCAGTACTTC. It specifies CASSSGPGTSGSYEQYF.

At least ten counts were recorded for this clonotype. The V call is TRBV10-3, the J call TRBJ2-7, with 7 bases lining up with TRBD2. The junction had 12 bases not matched to a gene; V was cut back by 10 bases and J by 3 bases. Germline V gene data show CDR1 as ENHRY and CDR2 as SYGVKD. The CDR3 contains 14 residues. The CDR3 here is CATARASGYYEQYF. The CDR3 DNA sequence: TGTGCCACCGCGAGAGCTAGCGGTTACTACGAGCAGTACTTC.

The chain has TRBV12-3 or TRBV12-4 and TRBJ1-5; no definite D call. The CDR3 has 14 residues. Trimming took 5 bases from V and 7 from J, leaving 15 bases between them. The chain's CDR3 is CASSETDHRQPQHF. The CDR3, as DNA: TGTGCCAGCAGTGAGACTGACCACCGCCAGCCCCAGCATTTT.

CDR3 sequence: CASSSRDRLNTEAFF. In DNA, the CDR3 is TGTGCCAGCAGCTCCAGGGACAGGTTGAACACTGAAGCTTTCTTT. The chain joins TRBV7-2 to TRBJ1-1; TRBD1 matches 8 bases. The germline V gene has CDR1 SGHTA and CDR2 FQGNSA. The trim removed 4 bases at V and 0 bases at J, leaving 4 bases unmatched. The CDR3 covers 15 residues. The whole variable domain, filled in from reference TRBV7-2 and TRBJ1-1, reads GAGVSQSPSNKVTEKGKDVELRCDPISGHTALYWYRQSLGQGLEFLIYFQGNSAPDKSGLPSDRFSAERTGGSVSTLTIQRTQQEDSAVYLCASSSRDRLNTEAFFGQGTRLTVV.

Of note for this clonotype: A read error may account for a junction end that differs from germline. The CDR3 protein is CASSYSIRGPNNYELYF. The CDR3 nucleotides read TGTGCCAGCAGTTACTCGATAAGGGGGCCTAACAACTACGAGCTGTACTTC. The chain links TRBV6-2 or TRBV6-3 to TRBJ2-7; 7 bases align to TRBD1. The CDR3 covers 17 residues. The germline gives CDR1 MNHEY, CDR2 SVGEGT.

In this sample, this clonotype turned up many times. V and J are TRBV20-1 and TRBJ2-7; 10 nucleotides line up with TRBD2. The CDR3 runs to 13 residues. The J segment lost 4 bases and the V segment lost 3 bases, leaving 3 bases of the junction unmatched. The germline V gene has CDR1 DFQATT and CDR2 SNEGSKA (reference sequence). CDR3 protein: CSASASGRYEQYF. For the CDR3, the DNA is TGCAGTGCTAGTGCTAGCGGGAGATACGAGCAGTACTTC.

This clonotype occurred many times. The rearrangement links TRBV9 to TRBJ2-5, with 7 bases identical to TRBD1. The CDR3 has 15 residues. Germline-derived CDR1 and CDR2 are SGDLS and YYNGEE. The V segment lost 3 bases and the J segment 2 bases; nucleotides outside the gene matches: 7. This chain's CDR3 is CASSASGQRQETQYF. The CDR3 DNA reads TGTGCCAGCAGCGCTTCGGGACAGCGACAAGAGACCCAGTACTTC. Combining the CDR3 with reference TRBV9 and TRBJ2-5 gives the whole variable domain DSGVTQTPKHLITATGQRVTLRCSPRSGDLSVYWYQQSLDQGLQFLIQYYNGEERAKGNILERFSAQQFPDLHSELNLSSLELGDSALYFCASSASGQRQETQYFGPGTRLLVL.

This clonotype has just a few counts. The chain has TRBV7-9 and TRBJ2-7, with D perhaps TRBD1 or TRBD2 (5 bases each). Trimming pared 1 base from V and 2 bases from J, leaving 12 bases between. The germline gives CDR1 SEHNR, CDR2 FQNEAQ (reference sequence). The CDR3 is made up of 15 amino acids. For the CDR3, the DNA is TGTGCCAGCAGCTTAGTTACGGGGCGCGCCTACGAGCAGTACTTC. The encoded protein is CASSLVTGRAYEQYF.

This clonotype showed up many times. The chain employs TRBV25-1 and TRBJ2-7; D call uncertain. This CDR3 has 12 residues. Trimming cost V 2 bases and J 0 bases, with 2 bases left between them. The germline V gene has CDR1 MGHDK and CDR2 SYGVNS. The CDR3 here is CASSEVSYEQYF. CDR3 nucleotide sequence: TGTGCCAGCAGTGAAGTCTCCTACGAGCAGTACTTC.

A remark on this clonotype: A read error may explain this, as a much larger clone is one base away. The V call is TRBV2, the J call TRBJ2-7; tentative D call: TRBD2 (6 bases). This CDR3 is 14 amino acids long. Per the germline V gene, CDR1 is SNHLY and CDR2 is FYNNEI. DNA of the CDR3: TGTGCCGGCAGGCAGTTGGGGGGACCATTCGAGCAGTACTTC. Its protein product is CAGRQLGGPFEQYF.

This clonotype showed up many times. The genes are TRBV19 and TRBJ2-7, with 8 nucleotides matching TRBD2. Germline V gene lookup returns CDR1 LNHDA and CDR2 SQIVND (reference sequence). The CDR3 contains 14 residues. Trimming removed 7 bases from V and 2 bases from J; junction bases left unmatched: 7. The CDR3 region is CASKFAGGPYEQYF. The CDR3 bases are TGTGCCAGTAAGTTTGCGGGAGGACCCTACGAGCAGTACTTC. The entire variable domain, with the rest obtained from reference TRBV19 and TRBJ2-7, is as follows: DGGITQSPKYLFRKEGQNVTLSCEQNLNHDAMYWYRQDPGQGLRLIYYSQIVNDFQKGDIAEGYSVSREKKESFPLTVTSAQKNPTAFYLCASKFAGGPYEQYFGPGTRLTVT.

In its sample, this clonotype was seen many times. The V gene is TRBV29-1, the J gene TRBJ2-7; 10 positions match TRBD1. CDR3 length: 13 amino acids. The V segment lost 5 bases and the J segment 2 bases; nucleotides outside the gene matches: 3. Germline CDR1 SQVTM, CDR2 ANQGSEA. The CDR3 DNA follows: TGCAGCGTTTCCGGGACAGGGGCCTACGAGCAGTACTTC. Translating it yields CSVSGTGAYEQYF.

This rearrangement joins TRBV11-2 to TRBJ2-2, with TRBD1 matching 11 bases. V was pared by 5 bases and J by 4 bases, with 9 bases of the junction left unmatched. The CDR3 consists of 17 residues. Germline loops: CDR1 SGHAT, CDR2 FQNNGV. CDR3 loop: CASSLGQGALVTGELFF. CDR3 bases: TGTGCCAGCAGCCTAGGACAGGGGGCATTAGTCACCGGGGAGCTGTTTTTT. Full variable domain (outside the CDR3, taken from reference TRBV11-2 and TRBJ2-2): EAGVAQSPRYKIIEKRQSVAFWCNPISGHATLYWYQQILGQGPKLLIQFQNNGVVDDSQLPKDRFSAERLKGVDSTLKIQPAKLEDSAVYLCASSLGQGALVTGELFFGEGSRLTVL.

At least ten counts were recorded for this clonotype. The J gene is TRBJ1-1, the V gene TRBV6-5; D is unresolved. V dropped 4 bases and J dropped 0 bases, with 12 bases sitting between them. Per germline, CDR1 MNHEY and CDR2 SVGAGI. The CDR3 is 15 residues long. CDR3 in amino acids: CASSFPGNLNTEAFF. CDR3 nucleotide sequence: TGTGCCAGCAGTTTTCCGGGAAACCTGAACACTGAAGCTTTCTTT.

This clonotype was found a few times. The CDR3, as DNA: TGTGCCAGTAGTATATCGGCCGGGGCTGGGAATCAGCCCCAGCATTTT. It codes for CASSISAGAGNQPQHF. This sequence joins TRBV19 and TRBJ1-5; a weak D match, TRBD1 (5 bases). The CDR3 runs 16 residues. Between the trimmed V and J ends, which lost 2 bases and 4 bases, there was a span of 15 bases. Germline lookup yields CDR1 LNHDA and CDR2 SQIVND (reference sequence). The full variable domain, completed using reference TRBV19 and TRBJ1-5, is DGGITQSPKYLFRKEGQNVTLSCEQNLNHDAMYWYRQDPGQGLRLIYYSQIVNDFQKGDIAEGYSVSREKKESFPLTVTSAQKNPTAFYLCASSISAGAGNQPQHFGDGTRLSIL.

This clonotype was observed many times. The V gene is TRBV20-1, the J gene TRBJ1-2; TRBD1 aligns across 10 bases. The V segment lost 3 bases and the J segment 4 bases; nucleotides outside the gene matches: 8. This CDR3 has 15 amino acids. Looked up from germline, CDR1 is DFQATT and CDR2 is SNEGSKA (reference sequence). The CDR3 protein is CSARMTGGGGYGYTF. CDR3 nucleotides: TGCAGTGCTAGGATGACAGGGGGCGGAGGCTATGGCTACACCTTC.

This clonotype has at least ten counts. This chain connects TRBV5-1 to TRBJ2-5, with TRBD1 matching 7 bases. The CDR3 has 14 amino acids. With 3 bases clipped from V and 2 bases from J, the junction kept 4 bases outside the gene matches. Germline CDR1 is SGHRS and CDR2 is YFSETQ. The CDR3 region is CASSSGQIQETQYF. The CDR3 DNA is TGCGCCAGCAGCTCGGGACAGATACAAGAGACCCAGTACTTC.

This clonotype has a count of ten or more. The chain uses TRBV6-1 and TRBJ1-1; a weak D match, TRBD1 (5 bases). The germline V gene has CDR1 MNHNS and CDR2 SASEGT. This CDR3 is 15 amino acids long. The ends were cut back, 0 bases at V and 5 bases at J, with 13 bases in the middle. The CDR3 loop reads CASSEADGGETEAFF. CDR3 DNA: TGTGCCAGCAGTGAAGCGGATGGGGGAGAGACTGAAGCTTTCTTT.

This clonotype was detected ten times or more. This chain joins TRBV10-3 and TRBJ1-2; 8 nucleotides align to TRBD1. The CDR3 spans 15 residues. Germline CDR1 ENHRY, CDR2 SYGVKD. V shed 2 bases and J 3 bases; nucleotides not matched to a gene: 5. The CDR3 here is CAISETDRADYGYTF. CDR3 nucleotide sequence: TGTGCCATCAGTGAGACGGACAGGGCAGACTATGGCTACACCTTC.

The chain joins TRBV12-3 or TRBV12-4 to TRBJ1-2, with 7 positions matching TRBD1. The CDR3 runs to 13 residues. Trimming at V came to 6 bases and at J to 3 bases, leaving 4 bases not matched to a gene. CDR3 residues: CASSLGQHYGYTF. The DNA of the CDR3 is TGTGCCAGCAGCCTGGGACAGCACTATGGCTACACCTTC.

This clonotype was recorded many times. CDR3 residues: CASSQDGGYEQYF. The CDR3, as DNA: TGCGCCAGCAGCCAAGACGGCGGTTACGAGCAGTACTTC. The chain couples TRBV4-3 to TRBJ2-7; D not resolved. The V end lost 0 bases, the J end lost 4 bases, and 7 bases lay between the germline ends. Germline CDR1 is LGHNA and CDR2 is YSLEER. The length of the CDR3 is 13 residues.

In its sample, this clonotype was seen many times. The V gene is TRBV27, the J gene TRBJ1-6; the match to TRBD1 covers 7 bases. The ends lost 5 bases at V and 8 bases at J; junction bases unmatched: 6. Germline CDR1 is MNHEY and CDR2 is SMNVEV (reference sequence). This CDR3 has 14 residues. The CDR3 nucleotides read TGTGCCAGCAGTCTGTGGGACAGTGATTCACCCCTCCACTTT. Translating gives CASSLWDSDSPLHF.

The J gene is TRBJ1-2, the V gene TRBV20-1; 7 bases fit TRBD1. V shed 6 bases and J 6 bases; nucleotides not matched to a gene: 13. Germline assignment: CDR1 DFQATT and CDR2 SNEGSKA (reference sequence). The CDR3 extends over 14 amino acids. CDR3 region: CSANGNRGSNGYTF. CDR3 sequence (DNA): TGCAGTGCAAACGGGAACAGGGGTTCTAATGGCTACACCTTC.

There are many counts of this clonotype. At one of its ends the junction is not consistent with the germline gene, which may arise from a read error. The rearrangement links TRBV12-3 or TRBV12-4 to TRBJ2-7; D possibly uses TRBD1 or TRBD2 (5 bases each). The CDR3 runs 15 residues. The CDR3: CAGSRTQWGSYEQYF. The DNA for the CDR3 is TGTGCCGGCAGCCGAACCCAGTGGGGGAGCTACGAGCAGTACTTC.